The 14 T cell receptor beta chains below all came from one sample that was sequenced in a study of cytomegalovirus exposure and HLA in healthy donors. The PCR made use of 60 Vbeta and 13 Jbeta primers. This table comes from immunoSEQ multiplex PCR, and its TCRdb copy is limited to in-frame clones, with some not included. The sample consists of some 100,000 clones, 70% to 80% of them appearing once. The sequenced sample was PBMCs. The receptors originated from a woman between 45 and 65 years old in good health and CMV-seropositive.

V usage is TRBV30 and J usage is TRBJ2-1; maybe TRBD1 (6 bases). The germline gives CDR1 GTSNPN, CDR2 SVGIG (reference sequence). Trimming shortened V by 0 bases and J by 1 base, and 16 bases separated the two germline ends. The CDR3 runs to 17 residues. This chain's CDR3 is CAWSVPGETYSYNEQFF. In DNA, the CDR3 is TGTGCCTGGAGTGTACCAGGGGAGACGTATTCCTACAATGAGCAGTTCTTC.

The chain employs TRBV7-2 and TRBJ1-6; 7 nucleotides align to TRBD1. Germline CDR1 reads SGHTA; CDR2 reads FQGNSA. There are 14 residues in the CDR3. Germline trimming cut 1 base from V and 9 bases from J; bases unmatched to any gene: 3. CDR3 nucleotides: TGTGCCAGCAGCTTAGGGACAGGTGGTTCACCCCTCCACTTT. Translating gives CASSLGTGGSPLHF.

V and J are TRBV6-5 and TRBJ2-1, with a possible D match to TRBD2 (7 bases). The length of the CDR3 is 16 residues. V was shortened by 2 bases and J by 8 bases, with 19 bases between the two germline ends. CDR1 and CDR2 (germline): MNHEY, SVGAGI. CDR3 in DNA: TGTGCCAGCAGTTACCCAGTGGGGGCCGGGGGGCATGAGCAGTTCTTC. Protein: CASSYPVGAGGHEQFF.

The J gene is TRBJ1-1, the V gene TRBV6-5; D call uncertain. V gave up 0 bases and J gave up 0 bases, with 8 bases separating them. The CDR3 has 15 residues. CDR1 MNHEY and CDR2 SVGAGI come from the germline V gene. Here the CDR3 reads CASSYSPLVNTEAFF. CDR3 coding DNA: TGTGCCAGCAGTTACTCCCCGCTAGTGAACACTGAAGCTTTCTTT.

This chain joins TRBV7-2 and TRBJ1-1; TRBD1 is a possible D gene (6 bases). This CDR3 is 15 amino acids long. Trimming pared 1 base from V and 5 bases from J, leaving 14 bases between. Per the germline V gene, CDR1 is SGHTA and CDR2 is FQGNSA. The chain's CDR3 is CASSLGGQRGTEAFF. The CDR3 bases are TGTGCCAGCAGCTTAGGAGGACAGCGGGGGACTGAAGCTTTCTTT.

This sequence joins TRBV27 and TRBJ2-1, with D tentatively TRBD2 (6 bases). Trimming pared 8 bases from V and 0 bases from J, leaving 17 bases between. This CDR3 comprises 16 residues. In germline, CDR1 is MNHEY, CDR2 SMNVEV (reference sequence). Written as DNA, the CDR3 is TGTGCCAGCGGAGGGGAAGGGGCCCTCTCCTACAATGAGCAGTTCTTC. Its translation is CASGGEGALSYNEQFF.

There are a few counts of this clone. A read error may produce the germline difference seen at one junction end. The chain joins TRBV6-5 to TRBJ1-2; the D gene is possibly TRBD1 (5 bases). The CDR3 totals 14 residues. Germline loops: CDR1 MNHEY, CDR2 SVGAGI. CDR3 protein: CASSWRQGNFGYTF. The CDR3 DNA is TGTGCCAGCAGTTGGCGGCAGGGTAACTTTGGCTACACCTTC.

The chain recombines TRBV5-1 with TRBJ2-3, with D possibly matching TRBD1 (5 bases). The ends were cut back, 4 bases at V and 2 bases at J, with 17 bases in the middle. CDR1 is SGHRS, CDR2 YFSETQ, per germline. This CDR3 spans 16 amino acids. CDR3 in DNA: TGCGCCAGCAGCCCCCTTTTTACAGGTCCCACAGATACGCAGTATTTT. Translation: CASSPLFTGPTDTQYF.

This clone was seen more than once but under ten times. The V gene is TRBV7-9, the J gene TRBJ2-7; D perhaps matches TRBD1 (5 bases). The CDR3 runs to 13 residues. Between the trimmed V and J ends, which lost 1 base and 7 bases, there was a span of 11 bases. Germline V CDR1 and CDR2: SEHNR, FQNEAQ (reference sequence). The CDR3 DNA sequence: TGTGCCAGCAGCTTAGACCCAGGGTGGGAGCAGTACTTC. Translation gives CASSLDPGWEQYF.

The chain links TRBV5-6 to TRBJ2-2; 9 positions agree with TRBD1. The V and J ends lost 0 bases and 4 bases, in that order; junction bases with no gene match: 4. In germline, CDR1 is SGHDT, CDR2 YYEEEE. This CDR3 has 16 residues. CDR3 bases: TGTGCCAGCAGCTTGGCCGGGACAGGGCTCACCGGGGAGCTGTTTTTT. The encoded protein is CASSLAGTGLTGELFF.

On this clone itself: Sequence at one end of the junction differs from germline and may be a read error. The rearrangement joins TRBV4-1 to TRBJ2-5; weak D call: TRBD1 (6 bases). This CDR3 region has 15 residues. The germline V gene encodes CDR1 MGHRA and CDR2 YSYEKL. CDR3 loop: CASSRTAPTQVTQYF. CDR3 nucleotide sequence: TGCGCCAGCAGCCGGACAGCCCCGACTCAAGTGACCCAGTACTTC.

The genes are TRBV6-5 and TRBJ2-7, with 7 bases identical to TRBD1. V was pared by 2 bases and J by 3 bases, with 4 bases of the junction left unmatched. Germline lookup yields CDR1 MNHEY and CDR2 SVGAGI. The CDR3 runs 14 residues. CDR3 nucleotide sequence: TGTGCCAGCAGTTACGCGACAGGGTACTACGAGCAGTACTTC. Translation gives CASSYATGYYEQYF.

This clone was observed a handful of times. This chain connects TRBV5-1 to TRBJ1-2; 10 bases agree with TRBD1. This CDR3 is built from 13 residues. The germline gives CDR1 SGHRS, CDR2 YFSETQ. The junction had 5 bases not matched to a gene; V was cut back by 4 bases and J by 8 bases. This chain's CDR3 is CASSAGQGIGYTF. For the CDR3, the DNA is TGCGCCAGCAGCGCGGGACAGGGGATCGGCTACACCTTC.

Here the CDR3 DNA reads TGTGCCAGCAGCTCTCTTACGACAGGAGACTATGGCTACACCTTC. Its protein is CASSSLTTGDYGYTF. The V call is TRBV5-6, the J call TRBJ1-2, with D possibly TRBD1 on 6 matching bases. This CDR3 has 15 residues. Germline V lookup: CDR1 SGHDT, CDR2 YYEEEE. V was shortened by 3 bases and J by 3 bases, with 15 bases between the two germline ends.